This TCR beta chain was observed in a study of cytomegalovirus exposure and HLA in healthy donors. Vbeta (60) and Jbeta (13) primers were used in the PCR. Sequencing was performed with immunoSEQ multiplex PCR; in TCRdb, only in-frame clones are kept and a portion is missing. The sample carries about 210,000 clones, less than 90% recorded once. Overall study findings and caveats: Sequencing likely generated an artifact that appeared as a cluster of highly shared sequence variants. Earlier analysis yielded a pattern in which most TCR beta V segments were productive about 87% or about 30% of the time. Using a false discovery rate of 0.05, a later analysis showed that approximately 17,000 TCR beta sequences were associated with HLA alleles. A missense DCLRE1C variant was associated with V- and J-gene trimming of TCR beta chains in a later analysis, and an independent cohort replicated the association.

Notes on this clone: What it binds is not known.

Per the germline V gene, CDR1 is MDHEN and CDR2 is SYDVKM. The CDR3 runs 13 residues. The V and J ends lost 2 bases and 4 bases respectively, with 8 bases between them. Material for sequencing was PBMCs. The clonotype was recovered from a woman between 25 and 40 years old in good health and CMV-seronegative. This chain connects TRBV28 to TRBJ1-1; no definite D call. CDR3 DNA: TGTGCCAGCAGTTTACGAGAGAGCACTGAAGCTTTCTTT. Protein sequence: CASSLRESTEAFF. Drawing the rest from reference TRBV28 and TRBJ1-1, the complete variable domain is DVKVTQSSRYLVKRTGEKVFLECVQDMDHENMFWYRQDPGLGLRLIYFSYDVKMKEKGDIPEGYSVSREKKERFSLILESASTNQTSMYLCASSLRESTEAFFGQGTRLTVV.